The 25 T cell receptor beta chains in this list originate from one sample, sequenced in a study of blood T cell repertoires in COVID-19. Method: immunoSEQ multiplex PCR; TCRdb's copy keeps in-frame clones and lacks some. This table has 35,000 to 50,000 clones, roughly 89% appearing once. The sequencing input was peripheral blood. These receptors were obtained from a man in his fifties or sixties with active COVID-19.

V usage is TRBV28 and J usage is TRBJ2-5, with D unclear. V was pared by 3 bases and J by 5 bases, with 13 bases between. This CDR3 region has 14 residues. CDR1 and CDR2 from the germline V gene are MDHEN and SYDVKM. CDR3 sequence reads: CASSFSDRRETQYF. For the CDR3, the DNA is TGTGCCAGCAGTTTCAGCGACCGCCGGGAGACCCAGTACTTC.

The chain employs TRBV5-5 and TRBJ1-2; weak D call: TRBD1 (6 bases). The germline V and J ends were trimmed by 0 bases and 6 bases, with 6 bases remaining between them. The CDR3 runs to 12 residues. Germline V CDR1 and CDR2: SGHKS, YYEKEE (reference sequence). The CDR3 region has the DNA TGTGCCAGCAGCTTGGACAGGGATGGCTACACCTTC. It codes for CASSLDRDGYTF.

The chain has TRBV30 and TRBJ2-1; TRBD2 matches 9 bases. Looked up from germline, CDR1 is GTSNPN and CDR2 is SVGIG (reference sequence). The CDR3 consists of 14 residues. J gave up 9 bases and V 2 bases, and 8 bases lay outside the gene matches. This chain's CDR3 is CAWSLGGGAREQFF. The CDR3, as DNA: TGTGCCTGGAGTCTCGGCGGGGGGGCCCGTGAGCAGTTCTTC. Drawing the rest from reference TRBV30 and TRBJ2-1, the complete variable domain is SQTIHQWPATLVQPVGSPLSLECTVEGTSNPNLYWYRQAAGRGLQLLFYSVGIGQISSEVPQNLSASRPQDRQFILSSKKLLLSDSGFYLCAWSLGGGAREQFFGPGTRLTVL.

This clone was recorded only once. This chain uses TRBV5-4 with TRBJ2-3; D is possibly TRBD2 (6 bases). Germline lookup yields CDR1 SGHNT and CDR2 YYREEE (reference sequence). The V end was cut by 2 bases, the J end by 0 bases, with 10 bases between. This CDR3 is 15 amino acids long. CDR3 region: CASSLEGTSTDTQYF. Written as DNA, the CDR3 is TGTGCCAGCAGCTTAGAGGGGACTAGCACAGATACGCAGTATTTT.

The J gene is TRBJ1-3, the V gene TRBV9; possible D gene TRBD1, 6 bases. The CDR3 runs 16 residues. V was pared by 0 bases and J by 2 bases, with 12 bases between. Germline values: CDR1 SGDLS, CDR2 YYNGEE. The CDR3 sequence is CASSVAAGAAGNTIYF. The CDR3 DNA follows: TGTGCCAGCAGCGTAGCGGCGGGGGCTGCTGGAAACACCATATATTTT.

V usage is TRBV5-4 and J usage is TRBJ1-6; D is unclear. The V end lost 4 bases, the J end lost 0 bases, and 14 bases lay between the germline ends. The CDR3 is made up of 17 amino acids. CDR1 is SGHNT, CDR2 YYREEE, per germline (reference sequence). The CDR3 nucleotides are TGTGCCAGCAGCCTGGACGGAGTTAGCTCCTATAATTCACCCCTCCACTTT. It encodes CASSLDGVSSYNSPLHF.

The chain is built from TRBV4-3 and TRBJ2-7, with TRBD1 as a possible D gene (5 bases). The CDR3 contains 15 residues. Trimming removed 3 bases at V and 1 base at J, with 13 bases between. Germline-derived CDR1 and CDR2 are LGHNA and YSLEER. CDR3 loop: CASSQEQGGSYEQYF. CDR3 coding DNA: TGCGCCAGCAGCCAGGAGCAGGGCGGATCCTACGAGCAGTACTTC.

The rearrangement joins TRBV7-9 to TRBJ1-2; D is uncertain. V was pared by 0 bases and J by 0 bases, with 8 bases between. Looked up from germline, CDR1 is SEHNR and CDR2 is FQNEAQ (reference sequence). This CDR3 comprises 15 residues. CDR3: CASSLAAGPNYGYTF. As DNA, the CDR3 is TGTGCCAGCAGCTTAGCGGCAGGCCCTAACTATGGCTACACCTTC. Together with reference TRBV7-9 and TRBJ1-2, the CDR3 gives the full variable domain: DTGVSQNPRHKITKRGQNVTFRCDPISEHNRLYWYRQTLGQGPEFLTYFQNEAQLEKSRLLSDRFSAERPKGSFSTLEIQRTEQGDSAMYLCASSLAAGPNYGYTFGSGTRLTVV.

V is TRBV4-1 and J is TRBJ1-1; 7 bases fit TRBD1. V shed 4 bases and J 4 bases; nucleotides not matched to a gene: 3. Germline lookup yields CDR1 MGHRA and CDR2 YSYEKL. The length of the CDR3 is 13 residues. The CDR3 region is CASSLAGGTEAFF. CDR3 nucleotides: TGCGCCAGCAGCCTTGCAGGGGGCACTGAAGCTTTCTTT.

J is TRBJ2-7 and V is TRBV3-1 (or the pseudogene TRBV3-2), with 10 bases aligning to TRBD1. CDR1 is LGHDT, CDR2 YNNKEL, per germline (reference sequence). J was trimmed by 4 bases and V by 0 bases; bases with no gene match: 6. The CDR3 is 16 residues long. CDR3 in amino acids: CASSQERTGGRYEQYF. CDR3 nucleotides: TGTGCCAGCAGCCAAGAGAGGACAGGGGGACGGTACGAGCAGTACTTC.

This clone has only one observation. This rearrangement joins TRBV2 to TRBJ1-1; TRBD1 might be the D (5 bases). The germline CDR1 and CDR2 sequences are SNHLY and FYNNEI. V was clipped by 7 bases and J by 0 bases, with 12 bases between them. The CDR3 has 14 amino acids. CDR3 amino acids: CASKGSTMNTEAFF. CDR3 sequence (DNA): TGTGCCAGCAAGGGGTCTACCATGAACACTGAAGCTTTCTTT.

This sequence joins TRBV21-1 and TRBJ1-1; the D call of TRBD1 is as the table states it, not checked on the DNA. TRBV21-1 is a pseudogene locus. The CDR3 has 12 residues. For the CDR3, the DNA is TGTGCCAGCAGCAAAGACCAGGGGAAAGCTTTCTTT. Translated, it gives CASSKDQGKAFF.

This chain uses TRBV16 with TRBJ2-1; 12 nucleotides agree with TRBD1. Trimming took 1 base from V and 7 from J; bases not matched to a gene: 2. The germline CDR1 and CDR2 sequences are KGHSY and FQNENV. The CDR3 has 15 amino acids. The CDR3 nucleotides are TGTGCCAGCAGCCAATTGGGACAGGGGGCGAATGAGCAGTTCTTC. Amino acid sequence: CASSQLGQGANEQFF.

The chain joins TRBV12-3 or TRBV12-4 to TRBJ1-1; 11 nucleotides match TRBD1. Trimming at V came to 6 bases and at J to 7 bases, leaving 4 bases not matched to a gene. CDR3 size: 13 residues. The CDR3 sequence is CASRGTGGFEAFF. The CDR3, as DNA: TGTGCCAGCAGGGGGACAGGGGGTTTTGAAGCTTTCTTT.

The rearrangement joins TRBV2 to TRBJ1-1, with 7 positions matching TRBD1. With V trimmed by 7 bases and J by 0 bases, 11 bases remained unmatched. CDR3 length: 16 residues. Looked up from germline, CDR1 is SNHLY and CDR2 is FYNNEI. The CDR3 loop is CASNPGGLPMNTEAFF. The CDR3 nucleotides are TGTGCCAGCAACCCAGGGGGGTTGCCTATGAACACTGAAGCTTTCTTT.

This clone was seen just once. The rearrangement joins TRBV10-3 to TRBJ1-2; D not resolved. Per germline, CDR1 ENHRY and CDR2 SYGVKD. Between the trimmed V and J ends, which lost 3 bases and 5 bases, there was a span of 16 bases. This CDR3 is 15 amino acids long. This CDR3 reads CAISEDLAGEYGYTF. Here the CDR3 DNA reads TGTGCCATCAGTGAAGACTTAGCCGGGGAGTATGGCTACACCTTC.

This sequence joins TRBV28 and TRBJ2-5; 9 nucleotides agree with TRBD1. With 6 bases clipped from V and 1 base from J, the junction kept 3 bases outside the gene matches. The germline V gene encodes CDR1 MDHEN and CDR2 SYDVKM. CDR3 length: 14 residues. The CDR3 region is CASRTGGSQETQYF. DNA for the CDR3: TGTGCCAGCAGGACAGGGGGGTCCCAAGAGACCCAGTACTTC.

CDR3 in amino acids: CASSSLQGAYGYTF. The DNA of the CDR3 is TGTGCCAGCAGCTCCCTTCAGGGGGCCTATGGCTACACCTTC. The chain carries TRBV7-2 and TRBJ1-2, with 8 bases matching TRBD1. Germline V lookup: CDR1 SGHTA, CDR2 FQGNSA. Germline trimming cut 4 bases from V and 4 bases from J; bases unmatched to any gene: 5. CDR3 length equals 14 residues.

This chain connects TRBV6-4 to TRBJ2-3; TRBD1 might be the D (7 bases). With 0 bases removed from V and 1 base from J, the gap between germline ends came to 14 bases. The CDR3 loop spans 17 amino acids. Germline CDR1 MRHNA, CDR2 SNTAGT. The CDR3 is CASSDSGTQGGTDTQYF. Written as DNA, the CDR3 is TGTGCCAGCAGTGACTCGGGGACTCAGGGGGGCACAGATACGCAGTATTTT.

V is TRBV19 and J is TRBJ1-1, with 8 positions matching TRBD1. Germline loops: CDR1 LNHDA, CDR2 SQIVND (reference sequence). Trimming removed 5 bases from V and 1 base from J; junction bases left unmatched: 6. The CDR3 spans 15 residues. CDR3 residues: CASSSTGTGNTEAFF. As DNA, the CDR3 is TGTGCCAGTAGTTCAACCGGGACAGGGAACACTGAAGCTTTCTTT. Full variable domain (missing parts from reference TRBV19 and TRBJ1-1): DGGITQSPKYLFRKEGQNVTLSCEQNLNHDAMYWYRQDPGQGLRLIYYSQIVNDFQKGDIAEGYSVSREKKESFPLTVTSAQKNPTAFYLCASSSTGTGNTEAFFGQGTRLTVV.

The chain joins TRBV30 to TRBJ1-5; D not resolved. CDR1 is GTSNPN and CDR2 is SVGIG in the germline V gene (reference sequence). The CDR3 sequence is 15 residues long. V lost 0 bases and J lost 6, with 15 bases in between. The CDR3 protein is CAWSVKTRERQPQHF. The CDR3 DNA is TGTGCCTGGAGTGTAAAGACCCGGGAGCGTCAGCCCCAGCATTTT. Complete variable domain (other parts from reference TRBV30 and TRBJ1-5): SQTIHQWPATLVQPVGSPLSLECTVEGTSNPNLYWYRQAAGRGLQLLFYSVGIGQISSEVPQNLSASRPQDRQFILSSKKLLLSDSGFYLCAWSVKTRERQPQHFGDGTRLSIL.

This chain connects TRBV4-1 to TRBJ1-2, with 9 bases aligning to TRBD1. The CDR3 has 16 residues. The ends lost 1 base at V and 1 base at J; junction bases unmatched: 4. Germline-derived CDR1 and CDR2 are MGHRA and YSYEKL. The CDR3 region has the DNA TGCGCCAGCAGCCAAGGGGGACAGGGTCGTAACTATGGCTACACCTTC. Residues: CASSQGGQGRNYGYTF.

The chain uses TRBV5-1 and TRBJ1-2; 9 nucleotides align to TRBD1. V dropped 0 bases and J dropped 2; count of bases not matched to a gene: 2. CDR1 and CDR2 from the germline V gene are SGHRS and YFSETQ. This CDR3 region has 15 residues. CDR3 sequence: CASSLGGQGNYGYTF. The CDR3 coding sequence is TGCGCCAGCAGCTTGGGAGGACAGGGGAACTATGGCTACACCTTC. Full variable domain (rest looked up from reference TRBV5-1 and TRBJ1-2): KAGVTQTPRYLIKTRGQQVTLSCSPISGHRSVSWYQQTPGQGLQFLFEYFSETQRNKGNFPGRFSGRQFSNSRSEMNVSTLELGDSALYLCASSLGGQGNYGYTFGSGTRLTVV.

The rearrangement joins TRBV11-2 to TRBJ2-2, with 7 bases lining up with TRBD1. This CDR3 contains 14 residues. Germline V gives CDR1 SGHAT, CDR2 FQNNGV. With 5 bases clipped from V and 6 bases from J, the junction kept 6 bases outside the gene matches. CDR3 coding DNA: TGTGCCAGCAGCACGATGACAGGGCCCGGGGAGCTGTTTTTT. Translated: CASSTMTGPGELFF. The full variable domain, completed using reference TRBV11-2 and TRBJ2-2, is EAGVAQSPRYKIIEKRQSVAFWCNPISGHATLYWYQQILGQGPKLLIQFQNNGVVDDSQLPKDRFSAERLKGVDSTLKIQPAKLEDSAVYLCASSTMTGPGELFFGEGSRLTVL.

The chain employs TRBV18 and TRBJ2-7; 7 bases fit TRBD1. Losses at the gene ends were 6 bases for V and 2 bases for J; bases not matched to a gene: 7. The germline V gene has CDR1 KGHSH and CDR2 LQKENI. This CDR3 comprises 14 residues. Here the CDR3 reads CASSQEGTAYEQYF. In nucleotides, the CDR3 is TGTGCCAGCTCCCAGGAAGGGACAGCCTACGAGCAGTACTTC.